Listed below are T cell receptor beta chains from one sample, sequenced in a study of blood T cell repertoires in COVID-19. Generated by immunoSEQ multiplex PCR, the TCRdb table keeps only in-frame clones and is missing some. The sample lists 320,000 or so clones, 85% occurring once. Sequenced material: PBMCs or T cells enriched from blood (not recorded which). The source is a woman under 40 who had been exposed to COVID-19. CDR3s leave out the opening cysteine and the closing phenylalanine or tryptophan. The D gene is left open where the match is weak.

CDR3 protein: ASIWGQNTEAF
V gene: TRBV5-1
D gene: .
J gene: TRBJ1-1
CDR3 length: 11

CDR3 protein: ASSYGRTANYGYT
V gene: TRBV6-5
D gene: .
J gene: TRBJ1-2
CDR3 length: 13

CDR3 protein: ASSQVGLAGLYEQY
V gene: TRBV4-1
D gene: TRBD2
J gene: TRBJ2-7
CDR3 length: 14

CDR3 protein: ASRRQGVDTQY
V gene: TRBV12-3/TRBV12-4
D gene: TRBD1
J gene: TRBJ2-3
CDR3 length: 11

CDR3 protein: ASSLEGFERY
V gene: TRBV7-8
D gene: .
J gene: TRBJ2-7
CDR3 length: 10

CDR3 protein: ASSPGTSGGALKTQY
V gene: TRBV7-2
D gene: TRBD2
J gene: TRBJ2-5
CDR3 length: 15

CDR3 protein: SAGTSGGNEQF
V gene: TRBV29-1
D gene: TRBD2
J gene: TRBJ2-1
CDR3 length: 11

CDR3 protein: ASSHLRTSLL
V gene: TRBV3-1/TRBV3-2
D gene: TRBD2
J gene: TRBJ2-7
CDR3 length: 10

CDR3 protein: ASSLVRENEQF
V gene: TRBV7-2
D gene: .
J gene: TRBJ2-1
CDR3 length: 11

CDR3 protein: ASSLTAGGTEAF
V gene: TRBV19
D gene: .
J gene: TRBJ1-1
CDR3 length: 12

CDR3 protein: SAAPLEPLH
V gene: TRBV20-1
D gene: .
J gene: TRBJ1-6
CDR3 length: 9

CDR3 protein: ASSLLSRESGYEQY
V gene: TRBV7-8
D gene: TRBD2
J gene: TRBJ2-7
CDR3 length: 14

CDR3 protein: AWSSSGGRSPLH
V gene: TRBV30
D gene: TRBD1
J gene: TRBJ1-6
CDR3 length: 12

CDR3 protein: ASSLGLEDPEAF
V gene: TRBV5-1
D gene: .
J gene: TRBJ1-1
CDR3 length: 12

CDR3 protein: ASSLAPDSSYEQY
V gene: TRBV27
D gene: .
J gene: TRBJ2-7
CDR3 length: 13

CDR3 protein: ASSLVERASYEQY
V gene: TRBV7-8
D gene: .
J gene: TRBJ2-7
CDR3 length: 13

CDR3 protein: ASSPPGVRGNTIY
V gene: TRBV7-2
D gene: .
J gene: TRBJ1-3
CDR3 length: 13

CDR3 protein: ASSLAGGNYMTEAF
V gene: TRBV7-3
D gene: TRBD1
J gene: TRBJ1-1
CDR3 length: 14

CDR3 protein: ASSLVSGSDGYT
V gene: TRBV5-8
D gene: .
J gene: TRBJ1-2
CDR3 length: 12

CDR3 protein: ASSQDLTAQAG
V gene: TRBV3-1/TRBV3-2
D gene: .
J gene: TRBJ1-2
CDR3 length: 11

CDR3 protein: ASSLERGGGLLETQY
V gene: TRBV7-8
D gene: TRBD1
J gene: TRBJ2-5
CDR3 length: 15

CDR3 protein: ASSSRGTSSTSYEQY
V gene: TRBV7-2
D gene: .
J gene: TRBJ2-7
CDR3 length: 15

CDR3 protein: ASSLMGLEGETQY
V gene: TRBV27
D gene: TRBD2
J gene: TRBJ2-5
CDR3 length: 13

CDR3 protein: ASSIGEALH
V gene: TRBV9
D gene: .
J gene: TRBJ1-6
CDR3 length: 9

CDR3 protein: ASSLPTGGGYT
V gene: TRBV5-6
D gene: TRBD1
J gene: TRBJ1-2
CDR3 length: 11

CDR3 protein: ASSLSGSSYNEQF
V gene: TRBV27
D gene: TRBD2
J gene: TRBJ2-1
CDR3 length: 13

CDR3 protein: SARQGYEQY
V gene: TRBV20-1
D gene: .
J gene: TRBJ2-7
CDR3 length: 9

CDR3 protein: ASSRARRDEQY
V gene: TRBV14
D gene: .
J gene: TRBJ2-7
CDR3 length: 11

CDR3 protein: ASSFRQGRNEQY
V gene: TRBV5-4
D gene: TRBD1
J gene: TRBJ2-7
CDR3 length: 12

CDR3 protein: ASSILRGTEAF
V gene: TRBV19
D gene: .
J gene: TRBJ1-1
CDR3 length: 11

CDR3 protein: APGVPEAF
V gene: TRBV28
D gene: .
J gene: TRBJ1-1
CDR3 length: 8

CDR3 protein: ASSLGGFGQPQH
V gene: TRBV28
D gene: .
J gene: TRBJ1-5
CDR3 length: 12

CDR3 protein: ASIGPSGEKLF
V gene: TRBV6-6
D gene: .
J gene: TRBJ1-4
CDR3 length: 11

CDR3 protein: ASSSGGYNSPLH
V gene: TRBV27
D gene: .
J gene: TRBJ1-6
CDR3 length: 12

CDR3 protein: ASSQGGTGSEKLF
V gene: TRBV14
D gene: TRBD1
J gene: TRBJ1-4
CDR3 length: 13

CDR3 protein: ASSFMDRNTEAF
V gene: TRBV5-6
D gene: .
J gene: TRBJ1-1
CDR3 length: 12

CDR3 protein: ASSYPDRAPLH
V gene: TRBV6-2/TRBV6-3
D gene: TRBD1
J gene: TRBJ1-6
CDR3 length: 11

CDR3 protein: ASSVTSSYNEQF
V gene: TRBV27
D gene: .
J gene: TRBJ2-1
CDR3 length: 12

CDR3 protein: ASSRIPGTGFDEQF
V gene: TRBV19
D gene: TRBD1
J gene: TRBJ2-1
CDR3 length: 14

CDR3 protein: ASSLKGRTGWPTYGYT
V gene: TRBV5-5
D gene: TRBD1
J gene: TRBJ1-2
CDR3 length: 16

CDR3 protein: ASSLARIIGQGIYGYT
V gene: TRBV7-8
D gene: TRBD1
J gene: TRBJ1-2
CDR3 length: 16